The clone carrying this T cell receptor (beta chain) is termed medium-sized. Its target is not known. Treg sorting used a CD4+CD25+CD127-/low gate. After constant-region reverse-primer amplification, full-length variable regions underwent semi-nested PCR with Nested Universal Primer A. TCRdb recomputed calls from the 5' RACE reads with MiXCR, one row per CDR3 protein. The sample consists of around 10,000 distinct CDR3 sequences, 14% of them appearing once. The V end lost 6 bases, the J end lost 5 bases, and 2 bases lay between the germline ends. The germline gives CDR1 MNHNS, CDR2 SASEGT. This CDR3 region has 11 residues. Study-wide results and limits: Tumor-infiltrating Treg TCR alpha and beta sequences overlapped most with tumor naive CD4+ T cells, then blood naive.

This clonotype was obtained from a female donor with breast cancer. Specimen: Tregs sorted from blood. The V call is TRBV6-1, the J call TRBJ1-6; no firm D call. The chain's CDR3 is CASRHNSPLHF. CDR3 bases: TGTGCCAGCAGACATAATTCACCCCTCCACTTT.